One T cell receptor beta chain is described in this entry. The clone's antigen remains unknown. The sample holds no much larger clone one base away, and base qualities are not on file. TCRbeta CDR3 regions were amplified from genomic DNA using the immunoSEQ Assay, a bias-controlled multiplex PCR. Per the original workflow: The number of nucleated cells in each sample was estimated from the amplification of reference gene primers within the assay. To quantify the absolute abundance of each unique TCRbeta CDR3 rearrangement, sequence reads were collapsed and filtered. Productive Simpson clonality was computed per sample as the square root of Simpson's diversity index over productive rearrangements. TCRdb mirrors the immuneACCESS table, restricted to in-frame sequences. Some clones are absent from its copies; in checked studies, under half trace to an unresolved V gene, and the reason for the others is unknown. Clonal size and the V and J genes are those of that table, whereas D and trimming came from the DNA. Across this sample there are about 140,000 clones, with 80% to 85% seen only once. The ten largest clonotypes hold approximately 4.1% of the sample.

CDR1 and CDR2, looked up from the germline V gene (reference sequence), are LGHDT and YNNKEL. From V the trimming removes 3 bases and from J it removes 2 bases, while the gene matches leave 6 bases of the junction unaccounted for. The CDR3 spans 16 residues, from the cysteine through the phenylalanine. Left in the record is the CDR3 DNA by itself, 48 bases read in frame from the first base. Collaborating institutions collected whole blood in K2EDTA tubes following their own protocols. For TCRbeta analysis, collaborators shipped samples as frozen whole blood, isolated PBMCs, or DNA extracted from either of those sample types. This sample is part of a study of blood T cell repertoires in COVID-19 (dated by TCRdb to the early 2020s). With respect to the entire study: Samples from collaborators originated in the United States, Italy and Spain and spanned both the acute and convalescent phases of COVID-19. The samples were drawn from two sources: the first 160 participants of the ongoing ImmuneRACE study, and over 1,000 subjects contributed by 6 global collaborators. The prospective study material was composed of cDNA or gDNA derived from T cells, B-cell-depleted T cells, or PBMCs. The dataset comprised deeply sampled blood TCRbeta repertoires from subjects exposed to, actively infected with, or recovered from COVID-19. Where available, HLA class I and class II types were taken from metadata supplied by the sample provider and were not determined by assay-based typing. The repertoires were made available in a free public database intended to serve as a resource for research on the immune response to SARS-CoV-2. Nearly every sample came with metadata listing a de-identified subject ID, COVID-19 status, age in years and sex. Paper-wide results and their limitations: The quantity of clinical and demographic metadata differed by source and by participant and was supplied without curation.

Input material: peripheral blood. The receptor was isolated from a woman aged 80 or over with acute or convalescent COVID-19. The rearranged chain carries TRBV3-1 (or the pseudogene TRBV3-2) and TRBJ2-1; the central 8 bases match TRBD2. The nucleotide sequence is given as TGTGCCAGCAGCCAGGGGCCGGGACTAGCCTACAATGAGCAGTTCTTC. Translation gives CASSQGPGLAYNEQFF.